The 9 T cell receptor beta chains in this list originate from one sample, sequenced in a study of cytomegalovirus exposure and HLA in healthy donors (dated by TCRdb to about 2017). Receptor amplification or capture employed the immunoSEQ multiplex PCR assay. The multiplex PCR relied on a mix of 60 forward primers for TCR Vbeta segments and 13 reverse primers for TCR Jbeta segments. As stored in TCRdb, this immuneACCESS dataset retains in-frame rearrangements with V and J assigned. A fraction of the clones does not appear; measured against another copy, unresolved V genes explain less than half of the discrepancy, and the remainder lacks a known reason. The sample table includes tens of thousands of clones. The ten most abundant clones make up around 3.6% of the sample. The sequencing sample was made of PBMCs. The receptor set was obtained from a woman aged 18-30 years in good health and CMV-seronegative.

The rearrangement joins TRBV2 to TRBJ2-7; D is possibly TRBD1 (6 bases). CDR3 length equals 17 residues. CDR1 SNHLY and CDR2 FYNNEI come from the germline V gene. V lost 1 base to trimming and J lost 0 bases, with 16 bases between them. The CDR3 DNA follows: TGTGCCAGCAGTGAAGGGACCCGGGACACCTACTCCTACGAGCAGTACTTC. Its protein product is CASSEGTRDTYSYEQYF. Supplemented by reference TRBV2 and TRBJ2-7, the full variable domain reads EPEVTQTPSHQVTQMGQEVILRCVPISNHLYFYWYRQILGQKVEFLVSFYNNEISEKSEIFDDQFSVERPDGSNFTLKIRSTKLEDSAMYFCASSEGTRDTYSYEQYFGPGTRLTVT.

The chain employs TRBV5-8 and TRBJ1-2; a weak D match, TRBD1 (6 bases). This CDR3 has 13 residues. The germline CDR1 and CDR2 sequences are SGHTS and YDEGEE. Trimming removed 3 bases at V and 5 bases at J, with 11 bases between. CDR3 amino acids: CASSSDSTYGYTF. CDR3 nucleotides: TGTGCCAGCAGCTCGGACAGTACTTATGGCTACACCTTC.

This chain connects TRBV30 to TRBJ2-2; 12 nucleotides agree with TRBD2. Germline V CDR1 and CDR2: GTSNPN, SVGIG (reference sequence). CDR3 length: 16 amino acids. Germline trimming cut 7 bases from V and 5 bases from J; bases unmatched to any gene: 11. CDR3 nucleotides: TGTGCCTCTAGGAAGACTAGCGGGGGTCGAACCGGGGAGCTGTTTTTT. It codes for CASRKTSGGRTGELFF.

The CDR3 loop reads CASSPETSTDTQYF. The CDR3 DNA follows: TGTGCCAGCAGCCCTGAAACTAGCACAGATACGCAGTATTTT. The chain joins TRBV2 to TRBJ2-3; no reliable D call. Trimming shortened V by 6 bases and J by 0 bases, and 10 bases separated the two germline ends. Per germline, CDR1 SNHLY and CDR2 FYNNEI. This CDR3 spans 14 amino acids.

The chain uses TRBV14 and TRBJ2-7; perhaps TRBD1 as D (5 bases). This CDR3 has 14 amino acids. Trimming left V 1 base short and J 7 bases short, with 14 bases between. Germline values: CDR1 SGHDN, CDR2 FVKESK. The CDR3 region is CASSQVSGSREQYF. CDR3 DNA sequence: TGTGCCAGCAGCCAAGTCTCAGGGTCGAGGGAGCAGTACTTC.

The chain links TRBV19 to TRBJ1-3; possible D gene TRBD1, 5 bases. Germline assignment: CDR1 LNHDA and CDR2 SQIVND (reference sequence). V lost 4 bases to trimming and J lost 0 bases, with 10 bases between them. The CDR3 has 15 residues. The CDR3 is CASSSGAGSGNTIYF. In DNA form, the CDR3 reads TGTGCCAGTAGTAGCGGGGCCGGCTCTGGAAACACCATATATTTT. The full variable domain, its missing parts supplied by reference TRBV19 and TRBJ1-3, is DGGITQSPKYLFRKEGQNVTLSCEQNLNHDAMYWYRQDPGQGLRLIYYSQIVNDFQKGDIAEGYSVSREKKESFPLTVTSAQKNPTAFYLCASSSGAGSGNTIYFGEGSWLTVV.

The rearrangement uses TRBV5-1 and TRBJ1-2; 8 bases are a match to TRBD1. Trimming at V came to 9 bases and at J to 8 bases, leaving 9 bases not matched to a gene. Germline CDR1 is SGHRS and CDR2 is YFSETQ. The CDR3 contains 12 residues. In nucleotides, the CDR3 is TGCGCCACCACTCCGACAGGGGAGGGCTACACCTTC. It yields the protein CATTPTGEGYTF.

V and J are TRBV27 and TRBJ1-2; 7 bases are shared with TRBD1. Germline V gives CDR1 MNHEY, CDR2 SMNVEV (reference sequence). V gave up 6 bases and J gave up 6 bases; unmatched junction bases: 16. CDR3 length: 16 residues. This CDR3 reads CASSSDRAQKSNGYTF. CDR3 DNA sequence: TGTGCCAGCAGCTCAGACAGGGCACAGAAGAGTAATGGCTACACCTTC.

The chain employs TRBV28 and TRBJ1-5, with 9 positions matching TRBD1. The CDR3 covers 15 residues. V lost 7 bases and J lost 4; bases outside the gene matches: 8. CDR1 MDHEN and CDR2 SYDVKM come from the germline V gene. The CDR3 region has the DNA TGTGCCAGCAACCCGAACAGGGGGCGGAATCAGCCCCAGCATTTT. It encodes CASNPNRGRNQPQHF.